The rows below give T cell receptor beta chains drawn from one sample of a study of T cell repertoires in cytomegalovirus infection. Using its own MiXCR run on the reads, TCRdb lists one record per CDR3 protein. The sample holds some 320,000 distinct CDR3 sequences, more than 9% seen once. The specimen was PBMCs. Source of these receptors: a human donor in good health (CMV status not recorded). Some clones in this sample may be carry-over from other donors' samples. Each CDR3 is given without its conserved first and last residue. A clone size is listed for some rows: how often the clone was seen (once, few, many), or a class if it is expanded.

v_call	clone_size	j_call	cdr3_aa
TRBV12-3/TRBV12-4	few	TRBJ1-5	ASSLWGGGNQPQH
TRBV6-1	few	TRBJ1-6	ASLRKGLNSPLH
TRBV13	-	TRBJ2-7	ASSSPFGVWGSYEQY
TRBV7-2	-	TRBJ2-7	ASSPTRVSSYEQY
TRBV7-2	many	TRBJ2-7	ASSLDLDEQY
TRBV20-1	many	TRBJ2-3	SAYRGRGTTTDTQY
TRBV7-2	many	TRBJ2-5	ASTLSGGGMETQY
TRBV2	-	TRBJ2-7	ASSSAAYEQY
TRBV10-3	-	TRBJ2-2	AISDPGLAGTTGELF
TRBV7-2	many	TRBJ2-7	ASSVLQGVEQY
TRBV7-2	many	TRBJ2-5	ASSLGGTWAETQY
TRBV19	many	TRBJ1-5	ASSIPQGAPNQPQH
TRBV12-3/TRBV12-4	many	TRBJ2-7	ASSDYGTPHEQY
TRBV28	many	TRBJ2-7	ASTGQTRIFYEQY